The following is a T cell receptor (beta chain) sequence with its context. The target antigen is unknown. The data belong to a study of beta chain features in type 1 diabetes. Broader study findings: VDJ junctions from type 1 diabetes patients carried fewer insertions and larger deletions. Comparison showed that naive, central memory and Treg TCRB repertoires appeared more similar among patients than among healthy donors.

Expressed TCRB transcripts were sequenced after all isolated RNA was converted to cDNA. The data were produced by immunoSEQ multiplex PCR, yet TCRdb's version contains in-frame clones alone and is incomplete. The table has under 800,000 clones, 15% to 19% seen once. Germline V lookup: CDR1 MNHEY, CDR2 SMNVEV (reference sequence). The CDR3 extends over 15 amino acids. The V gene lost 5 bases and the J gene lost 6 bases, with 17 bases spanning the gap. Sorted populations were all over 95% pure. The chain links TRBV27 to TRBJ2-1; a possible D gene is TRBD1 (6 bases). The material sequenced was naive CD4+ T cells from blood. This TCR came from a young man in good health. CDR3 bases: TGTGCCAGCAGTCAGATACTACTCAGGGGCAATGAGCAGTTCTTC. Its protein product is CASSQILLRGNEQFF.